This TCR beta chain is drawn from a study of post-analysis software for immune sequencing data. Study in general: Relapsing-remitting, secondary progressive and progressive-relapsing forms of multiple sclerosis all featured among disease courses.

This CDR3 has 13 amino acids. Findings and caveats of the study: Comparison with controls showed significantly lower normalized Chao1 diversity in multiple sclerosis patients. About 5 TRBV segments occurring more often in patients than controls included TRBV5-6, TRBV5-1 and TRBV20-1.

Points on this clonotype: The antigen remains undetermined.

Unique molecular identifiers were built into the TCR beta cDNA libraries. Each batch of about 0.95 to 11 million T cells produced roughly 500,000 cDNA molecules. TCRdb called the PCR reads again in MiXCR, with one record for every CDR3 protein. Of 700,000 to 800,000 distinct CDR3 sequences listed, roughly 29% are singletons. The specimen sequenced was blood. V gene TRBV12-3 or TRBV12-4 combines with J gene TRBJ2-5; weak D call: TRBD1 (6 bases). The end of the DNA is better explained by TRBJ2-1, so the J call may be wrong. The TCR was taken from a girl aged 5 to 17 with multiple sclerosis. This CDR3 reads CASQQTLGAPQFF. The CDR3 DNA reads TGTGCCAGCCAGCAGACCCTGGGGGCGCCCCAGTTCTTC.